This T cell receptor beta chain emerged from a study of blood T cell repertoires in COVID-19. Turning to the study itself: Both acute and convalescent COVID-19 samples were obtained from the United States, Italy and Spain. PBMCs, B-cell-depleted T cells, or T cells provided the cDNA or gDNA that made up the material.

How the authors handled the data: The authors estimated nucleated cell counts from reference gene primer amplification. Sequencing was performed with immunoSEQ multiplex PCR; in TCRdb, only in-frame clones are kept and a portion is missing. V and J calls and clone size are as listed in that table; D and trimming were resolved from the DNA. The table includes more than 50,000 clones, around 90% detected once. J lost 0 bases, V lost 2 bases, and 3 bases had no gene match. The CDR3 totals 15 residues. Germline V gene lookup returns CDR1 LGHDT and CDR2 YNNKEL (reference sequence). Sequencing was performed on peripheral blood. This clonotype was obtained from a man older than 75 with acute or convalescent COVID-19. The chain uses TRBV3-1 (or the pseudogene TRBV3-2) and TRBJ1-2, with 7 bases matching TRBD1. The CDR3 here is CASSQLGTANYGYTF. CDR3 DNA: TGTGCCAGCAGCCAACTGGGGACAGCTAACTATGGCTACACCTTC.